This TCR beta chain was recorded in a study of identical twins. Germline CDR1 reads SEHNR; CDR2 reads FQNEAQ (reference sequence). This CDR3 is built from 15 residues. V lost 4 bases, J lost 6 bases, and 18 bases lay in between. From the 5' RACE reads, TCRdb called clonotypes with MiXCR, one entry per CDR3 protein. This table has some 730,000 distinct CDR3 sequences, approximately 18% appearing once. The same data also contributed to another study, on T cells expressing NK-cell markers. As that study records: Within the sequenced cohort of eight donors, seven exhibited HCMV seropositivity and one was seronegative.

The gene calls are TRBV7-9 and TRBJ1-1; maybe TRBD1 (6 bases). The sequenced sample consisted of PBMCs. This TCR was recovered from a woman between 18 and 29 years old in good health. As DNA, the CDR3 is TGTGCCAGCAGCTCAGATCGTCAGGGGAGGGCTGAAGCTTTCTTT. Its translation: CASSSDRQGRAEAFF.